The present TCR beta chain was sequenced within a study of regulatory T cells in long-lasting Graves disease. V dropped 3 bases and J dropped 2 bases, with 15 bases sitting between them. There are 16 residues in the CDR3. Time point meaning: newly diagnosed GD, antithyroid drugs for less than 3 months. The TCR library was made from RNA extracted from PBMCs. Arm-PCR of CDR3 regions and iRepertoire HTBI primers were used to build TCR beta libraries. TCRdb fed the multiplex PCR reads into MiXCR, producing one record per CDR3 protein. The sample comprises 350,000 to 500,000 distinct CDR3 sequences, approximately 16% of which are singletons, and around 11% rests with the top ten. In the case of this clonotype: Its antigen is undetermined.

Notes on the study in general: No thyroid tissue was studied; the work used peripheral blood only.

These data also formed part of another study, on T cells in Graves' hyperthyroidism and ophthalmopathy. From that second work: Patients between 18 and 65 years old had hyperthyroidism, newly diagnosed and lasting under 2 months.

Sequencing was performed on peripheral blood mononuclear cells (PBMCs), taken at new diagnosis, from a patient treated with antithyroid drugs. This sequence joins TRBV12-3 or TRBV12-4 and TRBJ2-3, with D perhaps matching TRBD2 (5 bases). This TCR derives from a woman in her thirties with Graves disease. Written as DNA, the CDR3 is TGTGCCAGCAGTTTTTATGGTAGCGAAACCACAGATACGCAGTATTTT. Translated, it gives CASSFYGSETTDTQYF.